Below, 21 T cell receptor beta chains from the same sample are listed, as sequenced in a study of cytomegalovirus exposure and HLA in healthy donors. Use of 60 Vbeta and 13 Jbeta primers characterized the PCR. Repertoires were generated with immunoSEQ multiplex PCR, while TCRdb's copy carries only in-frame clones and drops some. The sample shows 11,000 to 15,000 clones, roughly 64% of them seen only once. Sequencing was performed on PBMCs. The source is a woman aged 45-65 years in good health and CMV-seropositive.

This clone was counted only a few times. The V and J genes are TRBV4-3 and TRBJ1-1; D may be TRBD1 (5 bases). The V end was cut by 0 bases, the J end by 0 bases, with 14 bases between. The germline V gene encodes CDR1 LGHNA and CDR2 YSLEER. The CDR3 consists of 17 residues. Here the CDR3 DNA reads TGCGCCAGCAGCCAAGATCCGATCGGGGGAATGAACACTGAAGCTTTCTTT. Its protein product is CASSQDPIGGMNTEAFF.

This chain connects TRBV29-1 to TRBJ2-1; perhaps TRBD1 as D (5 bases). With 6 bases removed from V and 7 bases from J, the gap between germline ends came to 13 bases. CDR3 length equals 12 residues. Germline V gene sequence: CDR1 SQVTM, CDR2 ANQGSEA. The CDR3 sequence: CSVLRGGNEQFF. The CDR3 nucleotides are TGCAGCGTGTTAAGGGGTGGTAATGAGCAGTTCTTC.

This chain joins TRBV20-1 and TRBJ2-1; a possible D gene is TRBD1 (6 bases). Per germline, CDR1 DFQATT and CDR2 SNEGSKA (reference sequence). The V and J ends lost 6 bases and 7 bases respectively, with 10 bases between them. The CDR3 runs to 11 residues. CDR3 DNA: TGCAGTGCCACTACAGGGAATGAGCAGTTCTTC. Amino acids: CSATTGNEQFF.

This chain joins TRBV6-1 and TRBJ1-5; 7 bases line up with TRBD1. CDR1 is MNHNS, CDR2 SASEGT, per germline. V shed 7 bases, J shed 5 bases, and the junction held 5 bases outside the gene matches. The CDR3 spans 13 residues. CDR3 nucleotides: TGTGCCAGCACGAGGGGGCTGGATCAGCCCCAGCATTTT. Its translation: CASTRGLDQPQHF.

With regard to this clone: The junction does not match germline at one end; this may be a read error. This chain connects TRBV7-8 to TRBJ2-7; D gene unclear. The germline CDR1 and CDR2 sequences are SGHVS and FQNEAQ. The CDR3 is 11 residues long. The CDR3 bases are TGTGCCAGCAGCTTAGGGGCTTCCCCGGACTTC. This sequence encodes CASSLGASPDF.

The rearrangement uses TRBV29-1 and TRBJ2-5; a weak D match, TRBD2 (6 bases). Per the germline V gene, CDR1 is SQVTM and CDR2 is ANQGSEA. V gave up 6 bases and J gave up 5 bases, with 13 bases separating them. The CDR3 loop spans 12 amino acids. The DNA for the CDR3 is TGCAGCGTCCCTTGGGGGGAGGAGACCCAGTACTTC. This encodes CSVPWGEETQYF. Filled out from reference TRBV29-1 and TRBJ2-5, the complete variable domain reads SAVISQKPSRDICQRGTSLTIQCQVDSQVTMMFWYRQQPGQSLTLIATANQGSEATYESGFVIDKFPISRPNLTFSTLTVSNMSPEDSSIYLCSVPWGEETQYFGPGTRLLVL.

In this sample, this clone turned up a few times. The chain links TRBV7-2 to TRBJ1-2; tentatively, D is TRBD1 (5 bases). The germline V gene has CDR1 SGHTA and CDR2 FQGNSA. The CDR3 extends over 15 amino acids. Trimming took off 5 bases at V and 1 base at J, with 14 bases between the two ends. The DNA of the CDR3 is TGTGCCAGCAGCGCGGGGGGGGACGTTAACTATGGCTACACCTTC. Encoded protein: CASSAGGDVNYGYTF.

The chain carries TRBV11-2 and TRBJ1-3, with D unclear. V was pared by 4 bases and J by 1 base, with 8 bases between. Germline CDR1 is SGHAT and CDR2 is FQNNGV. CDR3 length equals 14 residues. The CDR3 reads CASSSTPSGNTIYF. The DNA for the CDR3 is TGTGCCAGCAGCTCAACACCTTCTGGAAACACCATATATTTT.

This CDR3 reads CAWSTGETQYF. The CDR3 nucleotides are TGTGCCTGGTCTACCGGGGAGACCCAGTACTTC. The rearrangement joins TRBV30 to TRBJ2-5; no clear D. Germline-derived CDR1 and CDR2 are GTSNPN and SVGIG (reference sequence). CDR3 length equals 11 residues. Trimming shortened V by 5 bases and J by 5 bases, and 9 bases separated the two germline ends.

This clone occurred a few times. The CDR3 loop reads CASRDYSYEQYF. CDR3 coding DNA: TGTGCCAGCAGGGACTACTCCTACGAGCAGTACTTC. The chain carries TRBV25-1 and TRBJ2-7; possibly TRBD2 for D (6 bases). The CDR3 runs to 12 residues. The germline CDR1 and CDR2 sequences are MGHDK and SYGVNS. The V and J ends lost 6 bases and 0 bases respectively, with 6 bases between them.

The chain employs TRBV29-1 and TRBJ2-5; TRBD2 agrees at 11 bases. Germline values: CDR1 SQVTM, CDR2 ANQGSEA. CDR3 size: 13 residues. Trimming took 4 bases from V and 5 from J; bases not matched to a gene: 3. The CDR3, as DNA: TGCAGCGTTGTGTCTAGCGGGAGGGAGACCCAGTACTTC. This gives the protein CSVVSSGRETQYF.

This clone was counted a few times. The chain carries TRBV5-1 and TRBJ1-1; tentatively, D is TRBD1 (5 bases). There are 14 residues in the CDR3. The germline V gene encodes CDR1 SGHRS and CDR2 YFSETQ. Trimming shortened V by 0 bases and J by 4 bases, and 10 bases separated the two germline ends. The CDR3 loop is CASSLGQLGTEAFF. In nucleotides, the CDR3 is TGCGCCAGCAGCTTGGGACAGTTGGGCACTGAAGCTTTCTTT.

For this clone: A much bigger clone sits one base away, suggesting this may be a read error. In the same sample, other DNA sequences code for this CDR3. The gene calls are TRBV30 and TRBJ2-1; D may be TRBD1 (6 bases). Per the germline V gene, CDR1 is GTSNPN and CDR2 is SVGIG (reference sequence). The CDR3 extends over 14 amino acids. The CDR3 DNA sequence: TGTGCATATTGGGGGCAGGGGTTATCGGATGAGCAGTTCTTC. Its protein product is CAYWGQGLSDEQFF.

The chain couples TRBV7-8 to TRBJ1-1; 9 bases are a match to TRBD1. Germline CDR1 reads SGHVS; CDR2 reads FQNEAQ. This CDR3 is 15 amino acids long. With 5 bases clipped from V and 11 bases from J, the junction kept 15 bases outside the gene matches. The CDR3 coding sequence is TGTGCCAGCAGCCCAGTCCCGGGACAGGGTTGGGGTGCTTTCTTT. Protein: CASSPVPGQGWGAFF.

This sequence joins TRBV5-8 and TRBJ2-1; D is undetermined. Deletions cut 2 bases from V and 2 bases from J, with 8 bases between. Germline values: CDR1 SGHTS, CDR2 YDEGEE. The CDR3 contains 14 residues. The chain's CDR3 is CASSFWRTYNEQFF. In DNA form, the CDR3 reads TGTGCCAGCAGCTTTTGGCGGACCTACAATGAGCAGTTCTTC.

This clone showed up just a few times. In DNA, the CDR3 is TGTGCCAGCAGGATGGGCAGCTATGGCTACACCTTC. Residues: CASRMGSYGYTF. The rearrangement joins TRBV6-1 to TRBJ1-2; D is ambiguous. V lost 6 bases to trimming and J lost 4 bases, with 9 bases between them. The CDR3 covers 12 residues. The germline V gene encodes CDR1 MNHNS and CDR2 SASEGT.

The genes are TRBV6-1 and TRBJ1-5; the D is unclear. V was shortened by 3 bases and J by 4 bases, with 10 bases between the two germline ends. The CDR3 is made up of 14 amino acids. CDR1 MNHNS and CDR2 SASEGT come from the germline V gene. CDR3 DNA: TGTGCCAGCAGTGAGGGCCAGAATAATCAGCCCCAGCATTTT. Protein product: CASSEGQNNQPQHF.

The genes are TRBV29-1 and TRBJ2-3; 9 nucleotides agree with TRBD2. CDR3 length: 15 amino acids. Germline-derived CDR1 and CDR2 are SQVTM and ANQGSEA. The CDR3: CSAILREGRTDTQYF. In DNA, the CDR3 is TGCAGTGCTATCTTGCGGGAGGGCCGTACAGATACGCAGTATTTT.

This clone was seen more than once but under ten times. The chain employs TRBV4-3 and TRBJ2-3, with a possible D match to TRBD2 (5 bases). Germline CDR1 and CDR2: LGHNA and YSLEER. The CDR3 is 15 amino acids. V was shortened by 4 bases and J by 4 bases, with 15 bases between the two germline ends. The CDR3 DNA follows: TGCGCCAGCAGCCCCCAGCCGGGAAGTTCAGATACGCAGTATTTT. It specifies CASSPQPGSSDTQYF.

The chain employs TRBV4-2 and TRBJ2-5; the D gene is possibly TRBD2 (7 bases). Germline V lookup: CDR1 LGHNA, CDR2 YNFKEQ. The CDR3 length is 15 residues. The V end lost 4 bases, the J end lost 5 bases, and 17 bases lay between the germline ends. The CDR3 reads CASSPDPGGWETQYF. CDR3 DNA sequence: TGTGCCAGCAGCCCCGACCCGGGGGGCTGGGAGACCCAGTACTTC.

CDR3 protein: CASSLQRNTEAFF. CDR3 sequence (DNA): TGTGCCAGCAGTCTACAGAGGAACACTGAAGCTTTCTTT. V is TRBV27 and J is TRBJ1-1; no reliable D call. V shed 5 bases and J shed 1 base, with 8 bases lying between them. This CDR3 is 13 amino acids long. Germline V gene sequence: CDR1 MNHEY, CDR2 SMNVEV (reference sequence).